The T cell receptor (beta chain) described here comes from a study of T cell responses to AZD1222 COVID-19 vaccine. About the study: Second doses were pooled across both intervals (about 4 or about 12 weeks). Broader study findings: Across the whole spike, CD4 TCRs peaked at regions 160-218 and 743-854. When two AZD1222 doses had been given, Spike-specific TCR breadth and depth rose. Donors were chiefly white British, with a greater number of females, and clonal diversity was perhaps underestimated.

Trimming took 10 bases from V and 5 from J, leaving 19 bases between them. Germline CDR1 is SGHAT and CDR2 is FQNNGV. The CDR3 is 14 residues long. The assay was immunoSEQ multiplex PCR, and TCRdb's table has in-frame clones only and misses some. This table has approximately 140,000 clones, around 93% appearing once. About this clone itself: What it recognizes is unknown.

Specimen: peripheral blood, collected on day 0 of AZD1222 vaccination. This sequence joins TRBV11-2 and TRBJ2-3; a possible D gene is TRBD2 (6 bases). The source is an adult in good health. In nucleotides, the CDR3 is TGTGCCACCGGCGCGGGACCCGGGTTAGATACGCAGTATTTT. It yields the protein CATGAGPGLDTQYF.